The present T cell receptor (beta chain) was sequenced within a study of T cell responses to AZD1222 COVID-19 vaccine. As regards this clone: Its antigen is unidentified.

The table came from immunoSEQ multiplex PCR; TCRdb's copy has only in-frame clones and leaves some out. The sample shows about 150,000 clones, 85% to 95% of them seen only once. Points from the study as a whole: Unmutated variant regions are reportedly the target of nearly half of TCRs that are spike-specific. At baseline, seropositivity was found in only a handful of AZD1222 recipients.

The sample in question was peripheral blood, obtained 28 days after the second AZD1222 dose. The clonotype originates from an adult who received the AZD1222 COVID-19 vaccine.

The CDR3: CASGLAGGVSDEQFF. The CDR3 DNA follows: TGCGCCAGCGGACTAGCGGGGGGCGTCTCGGATGAGCAGTTCTTC. V and J are TRBV5-1 and TRBJ2-1; 14 bases map to TRBD2. V lost 7 bases, J lost 8 bases, and 8 bases stayed unmatched. CDR1 is SGHRS, CDR2 YFSETQ, per germline. The CDR3 is 15 amino acids.